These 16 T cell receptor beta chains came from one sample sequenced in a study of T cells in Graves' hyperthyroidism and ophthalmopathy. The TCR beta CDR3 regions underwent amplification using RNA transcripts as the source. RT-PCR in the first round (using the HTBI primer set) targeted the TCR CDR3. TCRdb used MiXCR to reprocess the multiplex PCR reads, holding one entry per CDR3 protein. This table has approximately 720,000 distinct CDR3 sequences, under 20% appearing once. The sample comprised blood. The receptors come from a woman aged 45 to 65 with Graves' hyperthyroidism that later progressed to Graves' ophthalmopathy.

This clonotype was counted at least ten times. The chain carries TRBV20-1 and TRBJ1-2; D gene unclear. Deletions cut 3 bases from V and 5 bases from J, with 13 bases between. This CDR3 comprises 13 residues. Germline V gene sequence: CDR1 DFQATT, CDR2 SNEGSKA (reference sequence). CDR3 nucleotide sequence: TGCAGTGCTAGCGGCGGATGGGCATATGGCTACACCTTC. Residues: CSASGGWAYGYTF.

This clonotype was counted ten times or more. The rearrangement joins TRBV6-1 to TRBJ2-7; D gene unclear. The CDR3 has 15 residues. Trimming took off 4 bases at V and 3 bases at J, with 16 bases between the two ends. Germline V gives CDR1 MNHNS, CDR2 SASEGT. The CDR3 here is CASSVYSKGNYEQYF. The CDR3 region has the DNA TGTGCCAGCAGTGTATATTCTAAGGGCAACTACGAGCAGTACTTC.

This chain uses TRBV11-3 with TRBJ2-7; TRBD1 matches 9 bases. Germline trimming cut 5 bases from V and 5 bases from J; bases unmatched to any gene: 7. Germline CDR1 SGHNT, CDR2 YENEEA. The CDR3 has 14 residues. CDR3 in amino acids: CASSRGTGNHEQYF. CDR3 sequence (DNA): TGTGCCAGCAGCCGGGGGACAGGGAACCACGAGCAGTACTTC.

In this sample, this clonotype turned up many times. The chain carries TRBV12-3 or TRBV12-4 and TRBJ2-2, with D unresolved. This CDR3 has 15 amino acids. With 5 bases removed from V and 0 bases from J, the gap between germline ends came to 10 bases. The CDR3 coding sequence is TGTGCCAGCAGTATTACAGAAACGAACACCGGGGAGCTGTTTTTT. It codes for CASSITETNTGELFF.

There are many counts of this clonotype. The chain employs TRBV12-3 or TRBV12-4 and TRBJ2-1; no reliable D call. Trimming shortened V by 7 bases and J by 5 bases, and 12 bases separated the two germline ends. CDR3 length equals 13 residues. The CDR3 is CASTKTVNNEQFF. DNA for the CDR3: TGTGCCAGCACCAAGACTGTAAACAATGAGCAGTTCTTC.

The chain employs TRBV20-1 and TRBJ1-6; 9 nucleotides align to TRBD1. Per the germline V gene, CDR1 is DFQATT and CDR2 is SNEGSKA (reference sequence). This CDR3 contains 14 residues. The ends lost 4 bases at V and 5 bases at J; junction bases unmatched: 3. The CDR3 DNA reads TGCAGTGCTAACCGGGACAGGGATAATTCACCCCTCCACTTT. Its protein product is CSANRDRDNSPLHF.

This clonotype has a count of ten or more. CDR3 sequence (DNA): TGTGCCAGCAGCTTATCATACTCTGGAAACACCATATATTTT. Protein product: CASSLSYSGNTIYF. This chain links TRBV7-2 with TRBJ1-3; D gene uncertain. CDR1 and CDR2 from the germline V gene are SGHTA and FQGNSA. V gave up 2 bases and J gave up 0 bases, with 5 bases separating them. The CDR3 has 14 residues.

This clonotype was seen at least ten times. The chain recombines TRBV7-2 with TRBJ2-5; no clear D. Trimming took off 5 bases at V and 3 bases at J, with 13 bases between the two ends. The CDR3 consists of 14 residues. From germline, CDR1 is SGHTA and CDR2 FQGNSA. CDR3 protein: CASSTPFQEETQYF. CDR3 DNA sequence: TGTGCCAGCAGCACCCCATTTCAGGAAGAGACCCAGTACTTC.

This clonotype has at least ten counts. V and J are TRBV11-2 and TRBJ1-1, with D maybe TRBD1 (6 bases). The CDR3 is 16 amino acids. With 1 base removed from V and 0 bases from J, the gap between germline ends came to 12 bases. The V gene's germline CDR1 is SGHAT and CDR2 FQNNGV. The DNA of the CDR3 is TGTGCCAGCAGCTTAGTGGGGGCCAACCTGAACACTGAAGCTTTCTTT. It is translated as CASSLVGANLNTEAFF.

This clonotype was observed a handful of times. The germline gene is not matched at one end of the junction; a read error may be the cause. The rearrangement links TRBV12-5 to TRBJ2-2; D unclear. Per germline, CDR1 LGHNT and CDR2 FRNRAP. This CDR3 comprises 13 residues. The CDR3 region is CASVQANAGELFF. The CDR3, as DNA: TGTGCTAGTGTGCAGGCGAACGCCGGGGAGCTGTTTTTT. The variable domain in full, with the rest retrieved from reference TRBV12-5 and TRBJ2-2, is DARVTQTPRHKVTEMGQEVTMRCQPILGHNTVFWYRQTMMQGLELLAYFRNRAPLDDSGMPKDRFSAEMPDATLATLKIQPSEPRDSAVYFCASVQANAGELFFGEGSRLTVL.

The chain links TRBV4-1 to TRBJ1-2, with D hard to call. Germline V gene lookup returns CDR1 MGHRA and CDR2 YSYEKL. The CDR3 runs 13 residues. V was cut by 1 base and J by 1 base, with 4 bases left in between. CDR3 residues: CASSQAINYGYTF. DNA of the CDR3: TGCGCCAGCAGCCAAGCGATTAACTATGGCTACACCTTC.

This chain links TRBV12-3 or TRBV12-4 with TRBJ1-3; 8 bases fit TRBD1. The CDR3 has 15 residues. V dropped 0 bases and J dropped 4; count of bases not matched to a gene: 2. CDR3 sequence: CASSLAGQGGNTIYF. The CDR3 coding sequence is TGTGCCAGCAGTTTAGCCGGACAGGGCGGAAACACCATATATTTT.

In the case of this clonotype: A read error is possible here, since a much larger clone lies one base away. Here the CDR3 DNA reads TGTGCCAGCAGTCCGGGCGGGCGAGATGAGCAGTTCTTC. Its translation: CASSPGGRDEQFF. The V and J genes are TRBV12-3 or TRBV12-4 and TRBJ2-1, with D perhaps matching TRBD2 (5 bases). V was cut by 5 bases and J by 8 bases, with 13 bases left in between. The CDR3 has 13 residues.

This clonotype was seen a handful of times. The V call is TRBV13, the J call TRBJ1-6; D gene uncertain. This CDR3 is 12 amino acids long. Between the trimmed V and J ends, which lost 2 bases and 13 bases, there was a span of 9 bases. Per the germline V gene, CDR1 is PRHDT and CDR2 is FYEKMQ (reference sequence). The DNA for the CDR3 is TGTGCCAGCAGCTTAAGTGACAACCCCCTCCACTTT. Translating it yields CASSLSDNPLHF.

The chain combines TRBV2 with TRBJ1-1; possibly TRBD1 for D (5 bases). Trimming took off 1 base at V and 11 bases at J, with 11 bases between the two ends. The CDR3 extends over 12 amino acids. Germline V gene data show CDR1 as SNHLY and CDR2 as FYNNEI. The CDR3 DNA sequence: TGTGCCAGCAGTGAAGGTGTGGGGGGGGCTTTCTTT. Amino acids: CASSEGVGGAFF.

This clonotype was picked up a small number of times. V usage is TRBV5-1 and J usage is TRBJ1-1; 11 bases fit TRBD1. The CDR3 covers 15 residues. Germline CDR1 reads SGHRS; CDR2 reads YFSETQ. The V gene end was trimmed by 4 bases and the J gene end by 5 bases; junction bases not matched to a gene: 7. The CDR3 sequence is CASSTPGQGVTEAFF. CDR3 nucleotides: TGCGCCAGCAGCACACCGGGACAGGGGGTTACTGAAGCTTTCTTT.